These 24 T cell receptor beta chains originate from one sample sequenced in a study of regulatory T cells in long-lasting Graves disease. This sample's time point: newly diagnosed GD, antithyroid drugs for less than 3 months. RNA from PBMCs was the source of the TCR library. Libraries of TCR beta came from iRepertoire HTBI primers plus Arm-PCR of CDR3 regions. TCRdb re-called the multiplex PCR reads with MiXCR, one entry per CDR3 protein. The sample consists of about 400,000 distinct CDR3 sequences, around 16% of them appearing once. The sample in question was peripheral blood mononuclear cells (PBMCs), obtained at new diagnosis, from a patient treated with antithyroid drugs. These receptors were taken from a female donor with Graves disease.

This clonotype was observed a few times. V gene TRBV19 combines with J gene TRBJ2-5, with TRBD2 matching 10 bases. The junction had 7 bases not matched to a gene; V was cut back by 6 bases and J by 0 bases. CDR1 and CDR2 (germline): LNHDA, SQIVND (reference sequence). The CDR3 is 16 amino acids. CDR3 region: CASSRLAGAYQETQYF. The CDR3 nucleotides are TGTGCCAGTAGCCGTCTAGCGGGGGCTTACCAAGAGACCCAGTACTTC.

A remark on this clonotype: A much larger clone is a single base away; this may be a read error. The chain recombines TRBV12-3 or TRBV12-4 with TRBJ2-6; D unresolved. The V end lost 3 bases, the J end lost 2 bases, and 14 bases lay between the germline ends. This CDR3 is built from 17 residues. CDR3 protein: CASSLARLLPGANVLTF. The CDR3 coding sequence is TGTGCCAGCAGTTTGGCCAGGCTACTCCCTGGGGCCAACGTCCTGACTTTC.

The V call is TRBV10-3, the J call TRBJ1-1, with 7 bases lining up with TRBD1. V gave up 6 bases and J gave up 1 base; unmatched junction bases: 5. The CDR3 is 14 amino acids. Germline V gene sequence: CDR1 ENHRY, CDR2 SYGVKD. The CDR3 sequence is CAIRETGPNTEAFF. The CDR3 DNA sequence: TGTGCCATCAGGGAGACAGGGCCGAACACTGAAGCTTTCTTT.

This clonotype was seen many times. The J gene is TRBJ2-3, the V gene TRBV20-1; D not resolved. Germline CDR1 DFQATT, CDR2 SNEGSKA (reference sequence). The CDR3 is 10 amino acids. Between the trimmed V and J ends, which lost 5 bases and 2 bases, there was a span of 2 bases. The CDR3 region has the DNA TGCAGTGCTTCCACAGATACGCAGTATTTT. This translates into CSASTDTQYF.

Worth noting for this clonotype: A much larger clone lies a single base off, so this may be a read error. V is TRBV7-8 and J is TRBJ1-2, with no clear D. The CDR3 loop spans 13 amino acids. Trimming left V 1 base short and J 10 bases short, with 13 bases between. Germline V lookup: CDR1 SGHVS, CDR2 FQNEAQ. Here the CDR3 reads CASSLGQVGPYTF. The CDR3 nucleotides read TGTGCCAGCAGCTTAGGCCAAGTAGGGCCCTACACCTTC.

Remarks on this clonotype: One end of the junction varies from germline; a read error may be responsible. The chain employs TRBV25-1 and TRBJ1-6; D may be TRBD1 (5 bases). From germline, CDR1 is MGHDK and CDR2 SYGVNS. The CDR3 contains 16 residues. CDR3 region: CASSAGRQLYSSPLHF. CDR3 in DNA: TGTGCCAGCAGCGCGGGACGGCAACTCTATAGTTCACCCCTCCACTTT.

In this sample, this clonotype turned up many times. The chain has TRBV20-1 and TRBJ1-3; D not certain. V was trimmed by 0 bases and J by 0 bases, leaving 12 bases between them. This CDR3 comprises 16 residues. Germline CDR1 and CDR2: DFQATT and SNEGSKA (reference sequence). CDR3 sequence (DNA): TGCAGTGCTAGAGATCCCGGACGGTTCTCTGGAAACACCATATATTTT. Translation gives CSARDPGRFSGNTIYF.

This chain joins TRBV29-1 and TRBJ1-1; D ambiguous. Germline assignment: CDR1 SQVTM and CDR2 ANQGSEA. V was shortened by 8 bases and J by 1 base, with 11 bases between the two germline ends. There are 12 residues in the CDR3. The CDR3 region has the DNA TGCAGCACGGCGCCCGCGAACACTGAAGCTTTCTTT. Amino acids: CSTAPANTEAFF.

This clonotype was counted a few times. This chain uses TRBV10-3 with TRBJ1-1; D might be TRBD1 (6 bases). The CDR3 runs 15 residues. Trimming took off 0 bases at V and 3 bases at J, with 11 bases between the two ends. CDR1 is ENHRY and CDR2 is SYGVKD in the germline V gene. The CDR3 DNA follows: TGTGCCATCAGTGAGTCTACGGGGGCCTACACTGAAGCTTTCTTT. This translates into CAISESTGAYTEAFF.

This clonotype has a count of ten or more. V usage is TRBV11-2 and J usage is TRBJ2-2; 10 nucleotides agree with TRBD2. J was trimmed by 6 bases and V by 1 base; bases with no gene match: 2. The CDR3 runs to 15 residues. Germline CDR1 SGHAT, CDR2 FQNNGV. The CDR3 loop is CASSLVSGRAGELFF. CDR3 nucleotide sequence: TGTGCCAGCAGCTTAGTGAGCGGGAGGGCCGGGGAGCTGTTTTTT.

This clonotype was recorded at least ten times. V usage is TRBV7-2 and J usage is TRBJ1-2; 9 bases are a match to TRBD1. Unmatched junction bases numbered 6, after V lost 3 bases and J lost 4 bases. The CDR3 is 15 amino acids. Looked up from germline, CDR1 is SGHTA and CDR2 is FQGNSA. CDR3 protein: CASSFSTGGGYGYTF. CDR3 sequence (DNA): TGTGCCAGCAGCTTTTCGACAGGGGGAGGCTATGGCTACACCTTC.

The chain carries TRBV2 and TRBJ2-2; possibly TRBD2 for D (5 bases). This CDR3 has 15 amino acids. Germline V CDR1 and CDR2: SNHLY, FYNNEI. The V and J ends lost 7 bases and 4 bases respectively, with 16 bases between them. The CDR3 sequence is CASTLRLASTGELFF. The CDR3 DNA follows: TGTGCCAGCACCCTCAGGCTAGCTAGCACCGGGGAGCTGTTTTTT.

This clonotype showed up just a few times. J is TRBJ1-6 and V is TRBV5-1; D is uncertain. The V gene lost 1 base and the J gene lost 10 bases, with 21 bases spanning the gap. Germline V CDR1 and CDR2: SGHRS, YFSETQ. This CDR3 region has 17 residues. CDR3 nucleotide sequence: TGCGCCAGCAGCTTGCCTGACCCCGACTCCTACGGATCACCCCTCCACTTT. It codes for CASSLPDPDSYGSPLHF.

V gene TRBV6-4 combines with J gene TRBJ1-1, with D perhaps TRBD1 (6 bases). The germline CDR1 and CDR2 sequences are MRHNA and SNTAGT. The CDR3 runs 16 residues. The V end lost 8 bases, the J end lost 0 bases, and 19 bases lay between the germline ends. The CDR3 nucleotides read TGTGCCAGCGCCTACAGGGAAGGGCGAGTGAACACTGAAGCTTTCTTT. This gives the protein CASAYREGRVNTEAFF.

The table lists this clonotype with a few counts. The CDR3 DNA sequence: TGCAGCGTTGTTTCAGGGGGCGGTCAGCCCCAGCATTTT. The encoded protein is CSVVSGGGQPQHF. The chain joins TRBV29-1 to TRBJ1-5; TRBD1 matches at 8 bases. CDR3 length: 13 amino acids. Germline assignment: CDR1 SQVTM and CDR2 ANQGSEA. J was trimmed by 6 bases and V by 4 bases; bases with no gene match: 5.

This clonotype was picked up many times. The chain is built from TRBV7-2 and TRBJ1-5; possibly TRBD1 for D (6 bases). The V end was cut by 4 bases, the J end by 7 bases, with 17 bases between. This CDR3 is 15 amino acids long. Per the germline V gene, CDR1 is SGHTA and CDR2 is FQGNSA. The CDR3: CASSSQPGAGQPQHF. CDR3 bases: TGTGCCAGCAGCTCCCAGCCGGGGGCTGGGCAGCCCCAGCATTTT.

This clonotype was counted ten times or more. J is TRBJ1-5 and V is TRBV3-1; D unresolved. V was trimmed by 0 bases and J by 3 bases, leaving 15 bases between them. CDR1 LGHDT and CDR2 YNNKEL come from the germline V gene (reference sequence). The CDR3 sequence is 17 residues long. The CDR3 here is CASSQDPPFGVNQPQHF. The CDR3 nucleotides read TGTGCCAGCAGCCAAGACCCCCCCTTTGGCGTCAATCAGCCCCAGCATTTT.

This clonotype came up a few times. Here the CDR3 omits its conserved ending phenylalanine or tryptophan, so a read error is the likely source. The DNA is left out, because the CDR3 cannot be placed on it with certainty; the CDR3 is given as TCRdb lists it. This chain connects TRBV12-3 or TRBV12-4 to TRBJ1-1; TRBD1, the table's D call, was not compared with the DNA. Termini included, the CDR3 measures 11 amino acids. CDR3 sequence reads: CASSFWSLSFL.

This clonotype was seen ten or more times. This rearrangement joins TRBV18 to TRBJ1-2; D is ambiguous. Trimming shortened V by 0 bases and J by 7 bases, and 6 bases separated the two germline ends. CDR3 length: 12 residues. Germline V gene lookup returns CDR1 KGHSH and CDR2 LQKENI. The CDR3 DNA follows: TGTGCCAGCTCACCACCTTTGGCTGGCTACACCTTC. Encoded protein: CASSPPLAGYTF.

In its sample, this clonotype was seen many times. The V call is TRBV10-3, the J call TRBJ2-7; 9 nucleotides match TRBD1. The CDR3 totals 13 residues. V was pared by 6 bases and J by 5 bases, with 5 bases of the junction left unmatched. Germline assignment: CDR1 ENHRY and CDR2 SYGVKD. The CDR3 sequence: CAIRDRGVNEQYF. CDR3 bases: TGTGCCATCAGGGACAGGGGAGTCAACGAGCAGTACTTC.

The chain links TRBV20-1 to TRBJ1-5; D possibly corresponds to TRBD1 (6 bases). The CDR3 has 17 amino acids. V was shortened by 1 base and J by 0 bases, with 16 bases between the two germline ends. The germline gives CDR1 DFQATT, CDR2 SNEGSKA (reference sequence). CDR3 sequence reads: CSARGGGPMYSNQPQHF. CDR3 bases: TGCAGTGCTAGAGGGGGGGGGCCAATGTATAGCAATCAGCCCCAGCATTTT.

This clonotype was detected ten times or more. The V call is TRBV27, the J call TRBJ1-2, with D maybe TRBD1 (5 bases). Germline V CDR1 and CDR2: MNHEY, SMNVEV (reference sequence). Between the trimmed V and J ends, which lost 4 bases and 0 bases, there was a span of 15 bases. The CDR3 runs to 16 residues. Here the CDR3 DNA reads TGTGCCAGCAGTTGGGGGGGTTCCTTAGCTAACTATGGCTACACCTTC. It specifies CASSWGGSLANYGYTF.

This clonotype appeared many times. The chain has TRBV20-1 and TRBJ2-3; no clear D. This CDR3 comprises 11 residues. Germline V gene data show CDR1 as DFQATT and CDR2 as SNEGSKA (reference sequence). The CDR3 loop reads CTCPYTDTQYF. CDR3 in DNA: TGCACCTGCCCTTACACAGATACGCAGTATTTT.

This clonotype turned up a few times. The chain couples TRBV6-1 to TRBJ2-3, with D uncertain. The V and J ends lost 5 bases and 5 bases respectively, with 20 bases between them. The length of the CDR3 is 16 residues. The germline gives CDR1 MNHNS, CDR2 SASEGT. CDR3 in DNA: TGTGCCAGCAGTACGCACTCCTTGGCGCCGGGAGATACGCAGTATTTT. Residues: CASSTHSLAPGDTQYF.